This T cell receptor beta chain appears in the sequencing data of a study of blood T cell repertoires in COVID-19. Grouping used clinical history reported by participants in a survey and questionnaire. This clone has only a few counts. Original processing methods: It was from reference gene primer amplification that nucleated cell counts were estimated. Repertoires were generated with immunoSEQ multiplex PCR, while TCRdb's copy carries only in-frame clones and drops some. V and J calls and clone size are as listed in that table; D and trimming were resolved from the DNA. Seen here are 300,000 to 450,000 clones, 85% to 90% observed once, and the top ten hold over 0.9%. The CDR3 sequence is 15 residues long. Germline V gene lookup returns CDR1 SGHRS and CDR2 YFSETQ. Trimming pared 2 bases from V and 2 bases from J, leaving 14 bases between.

The source is a woman aged 30 to 39 who had been exposed to COVID-19. The sequenced sample was PBMCs or T cells enriched from blood (not recorded which). The chain carries TRBV5-1 and TRBJ2-7, with D possibly being TRBD2 (5 bases). In nucleotides, the CDR3 is TGCGCCAGCAGCTTTTTGAGCGGCAGTACCTACGAGCAGTACTTC. This gives the protein CASSFLSGSTYEQYF. Variable domain in full (rest from reference TRBV5-1 and TRBJ2-7): KAGVTQTPRYLIKTRGQQVTLSCSPISGHRSVSWYQQTPGQGLQFLFEYFSETQRNKGNFPGRFSGRQFSNSRSEMNVSTLELGDSALYLCASSFLSGSTYEQYFGPGTRLTVT.